This is a list of T cell receptor beta chains from one sample in a study of technical replicates of blood from a few donors. Libraries were prepared by immunoSEQ multiplex PCR; TCRdb keeps only in-frame clonotypes and omits some of them. This table holds more than 90,000 clones, 95% found once. Sequencing was carried out using T cells isolated from PBMCs. Every receptor here comes from a human donor in good health. CDR3s leave out the opening cysteine and the closing phenylalanine or tryptophan.

TRBV6-1	TRBJ2-5	13	ASNLILRQGETQY
TRBV6-9	TRBJ1-2	8	ASSGGGYT
TRBV2	TRBJ1-5	12	ASRRTGGVQPQH
TRBV7-3	TRBJ2-6	15	ASSFLFGNSGANVLT
TRBV30	TRBJ1-4	10	AWTGINEKLF
TRBV27	TRBJ1-5	12	ASSPWSGNQPQH
TRBV19	TRBJ2-3	15	ASSFRLAGGSTDTQY
TRBV27	TRBJ2-7	14	ASNTRPGTPWGEQY
TRBV5-1	TRBJ2-7	11	ASSNGLAGEQY
TRBV12-5	TRBJ2-1	17	ASGDSILAGFPSYNEQF
TRBV29-1	TRBJ2-7	12	SANTGGFAYEQY
TRBV7-9	TRBJ2-7	10	ASSFGEAEEY
TRBV9	TRBJ2-7	16	ASSGGRLSSGPTYEQY
TRBV18	TRBJ2-5	11	ASSLTGAETQY
TRBV6-5	TRBJ2-1	12	ASNPTGSYNEQF
TRBV7-9	TRBJ2-1	14	ASSLAPAGVLNEQF
TRBV15	TRBJ2-3	18	ATSRDGGRLAALLTDTQY
TRBV27	TRBJ1-1	11	ASWTDMNTEAF
TRBV18	TRBJ1-5	11	ASSQDRNQPQH
TRBV6-6	TRBJ1-5	10	ASSYSGQPQH
TRBV19	TRBJ2-2	12	ASSEHANTGELF
TRBV5-4	TRBJ2-3	13	ASSPSDSVTDTQY